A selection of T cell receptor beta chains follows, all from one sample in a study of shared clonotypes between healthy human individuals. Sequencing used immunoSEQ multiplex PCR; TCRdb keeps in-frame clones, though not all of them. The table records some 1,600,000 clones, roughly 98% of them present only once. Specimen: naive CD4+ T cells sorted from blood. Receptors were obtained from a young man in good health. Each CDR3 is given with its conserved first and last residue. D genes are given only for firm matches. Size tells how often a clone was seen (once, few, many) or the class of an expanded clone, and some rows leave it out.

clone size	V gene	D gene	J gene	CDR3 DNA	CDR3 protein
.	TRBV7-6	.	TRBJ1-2	TGTGCCAGCAGCTCGGACAGTAACTATGGCTACACCTTC	CASSSDSNYGYTF
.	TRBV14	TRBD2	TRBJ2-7	TGTGCCAGCAGCCAAGAACTAGCGGGGCTCTACGAGCAGTACTTC	CASSQELAGLYEQYF
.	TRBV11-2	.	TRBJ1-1	TGTGCCAGCAGCTTAGATCGGCCAGGGGCTGTAGCTTTCTTT	CASSLDRPGAVAFF
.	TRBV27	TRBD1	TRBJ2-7	TGTGCCAGCAGAGAGGGACAGGTCCCCTACGAGCAGTACTTC	CASREGQVPYEQYF
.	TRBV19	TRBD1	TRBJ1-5	TGTGCCAGTATCTGGACAGGGGGCCGTAATCAGCCCCAGCATTTT	CASIWTGGRNQPQHF
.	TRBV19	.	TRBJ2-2	TGTGCCAGTAGTAGGCCGGTCGGGGAGCTGTTTTTT	CASSRPVGELFF
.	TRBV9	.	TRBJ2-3	TGTGCCAGCAGCGTAGCCGGCTACACAGATACGCAGTATTTT	CASSVAGYTDTQYF
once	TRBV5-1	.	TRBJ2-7	TGCGCCAGCAGCTTGAGGGACCGAGGGCCGAGGGCTTCCTACGAGCAGTACTTC	CASSLRDRGPRASYEQYF
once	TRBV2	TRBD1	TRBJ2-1	TGTGCCAGCAGGAGGGACAGGGGGCATTCTAGCTCCTACAATGAGCAGTTCTTC	CASRRDRGHSSSYNEQFF
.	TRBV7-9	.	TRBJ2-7	TGTGCCAGCAGCTTAACGAGCTACGAGCAGTACTTC	CASSLTSYEQYF
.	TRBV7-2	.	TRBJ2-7	TGTGCCAGCAGCTTAGGTAGGGGGTTCTACGAGCAGTACTTC	CASSLGRGFYEQYF
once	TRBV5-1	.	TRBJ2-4	TGCGCCAGCAGCATCCAGACAGGCCGGCTGGGAAACATTCAGTACTTC	CASSIQTGRLGNIQYF
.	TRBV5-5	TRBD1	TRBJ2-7	TGTGCCAGCAGCTTGCGATGGGGACAGGGTCCCTACGAGCAGTACTTC	CASSLRWGQGPYEQYF
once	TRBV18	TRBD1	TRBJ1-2	TGTGCCAGCTCACCACAGCAGGGGGTTGATGGCTACACCTTC	CASSPQQGVDGYTF
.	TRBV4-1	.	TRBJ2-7	TGCGCCAGCAGCCAAGTGGGGGGAGCCCACTACGAGCAGTACTTC	CASSQVGGAHYEQYF
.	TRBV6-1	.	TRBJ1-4	TGTGCCAGCAGTGAACCGGGCCCGGGGTCGGGGGACGAAAAACTGTTTTTT	CASSEPGPGSGDEKLFF
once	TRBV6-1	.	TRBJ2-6	TGTGCCAGTATGAGGGTTTCTGGGGCCAACGTCCTGACTTTC	CASMRVSGANVLTF
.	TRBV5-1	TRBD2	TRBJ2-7	TGCGCCAGCAGTTTCCTAGCGGGAATGGTCTACGAGCAGTACTTC	CASSFLAGMVYEQYF
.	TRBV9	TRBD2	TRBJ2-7	TGTGCCAGCAGCGTCGGCGGGACTAACTACGAGCAGTACTTC	CASSVGGTNYEQYF
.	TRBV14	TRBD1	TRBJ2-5	TGTGCCAGCAGCCAAGATCTGAGACAGGGTGGAGAGACCCAGTACTTC	CASSQDLRQGGETQYF
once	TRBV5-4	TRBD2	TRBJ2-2	TGTGCCAGCGGTCCAGGGAGGGCCGGTACCGGGGAGCTGTTTTTT	CASGPGRAGTGELFF
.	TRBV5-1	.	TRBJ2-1	TGCGCCAGCAGCTTGGGTGGATTTATCCAGAATGAGCAGTTCTTC	CASSLGGFIQNEQFF
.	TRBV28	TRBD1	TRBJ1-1	TGTGCCAGCAGATCTCTGGGACAGGGGGAAGCTTTCTTT	CASRSLGQGEAFF
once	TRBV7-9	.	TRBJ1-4	TGTGCCAGCAGCTTAAGGACTTCCTCGCCGGGGGGTGAAAAACTGTTTTTT	CASSLRTSSPGGEKLFF
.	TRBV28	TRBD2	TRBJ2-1	TGTGCCAGCAGTTCCCCCGCTCTCCGACTAGCGGGTTTTTACAATGAGCAGTTCTTC	CASSSPALRLAGFYNEQFF
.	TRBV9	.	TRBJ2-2	TGTGCCAGCAGAGCCCGAGAGGGGCCCGGGGAGCTGTTTTTT	CASRAREGPGELFF
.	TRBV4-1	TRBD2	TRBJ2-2	TGCGCCAGCAGCCAGACCACCCGGCTAGCGGGGGGTCCCGGGGAGCTGTTTTTT	CASSQTTRLAGGPGELFF
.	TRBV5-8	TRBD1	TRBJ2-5	TGTGCCAGCAGCTTGGACTCCCGGGACAGGTTCCAAGAGACCCAGTACTTC	CASSLDSRDRFQETQYF
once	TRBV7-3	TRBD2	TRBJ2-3	TGTGCCAGCAGCTTAGGGGATACTAGCGGATTTACAGATACGCAGTATTTT	CASSLGDTSGFTDTQYF
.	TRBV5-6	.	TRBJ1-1	TGTGCCAGCAGCTTGTACGGACGGGGGAACACTGAAGCTTTCTTT	CASSLYGRGNTEAFF
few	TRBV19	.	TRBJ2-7	TGTGCCAGTAGTATAATCGGGCAGGGATCCTACGAGCAGTACTTC	CASSIIGQGSYEQYF
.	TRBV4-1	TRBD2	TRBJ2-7	TGCGCCAGCAGCCAAGAGGCTAGCGGATACTACGAGCAGTACTTC	CASSQEASGYYEQYF
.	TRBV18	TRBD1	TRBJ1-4	TGTGCCAGCTCACCGACAGGGTTTAATGAAAAACTGTTTTTT	CASSPTGFNEKLFF
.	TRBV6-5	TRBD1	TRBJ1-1	TGTGCCAGCAGAAAAGACAGGGGCCGTACTGAAGCTTTCTTT	CASRKDRGRTEAFF
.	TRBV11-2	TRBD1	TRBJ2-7	TGTGCCAGCAGCTTAGATTGGGTGACAGGGGCAAGGGAGCAGTACTTC	CASSLDWVTGAREQYF
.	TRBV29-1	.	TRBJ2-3	TGCAGCGTTGACCCTGTAACAGATACGCAGTATTTT	CSVDPVTDTQYF
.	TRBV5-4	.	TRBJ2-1	TGTGCCAGCAGTCCCGAGGGGCAGGCTGAGCAGTTCTTC	CASSPEGQAEQFF
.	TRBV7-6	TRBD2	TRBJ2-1	TGTGCCAGCAGCTTAGAACAAGGGCCCGGACTAGCCTCCTACAATGAGCAGTTCTTC	CASSLEQGPGLASYNEQFF
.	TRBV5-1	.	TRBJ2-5	TGCGCCAGCAGCTTGGGGACCAGGGGAGAGGGAGAGACCCAGTACTTC	CASSLGTRGEGETQYF
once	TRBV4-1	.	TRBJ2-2	TGCGCCAGCAGCCAACGGCAGGTCCCGAAGAACACCGGGGAGCTGTTTTTT	CASSQRQVPKNTGELFF
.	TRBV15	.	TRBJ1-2	TGTGCCACCAGCAGAGAAGGTAACCGCCTCTATGGCTACACCTTC	CATSREGNRLYGYTF
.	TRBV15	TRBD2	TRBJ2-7	TGTGCCACCAGAGGACTAGCGGGACCCTACGAGCAGTACTTC	CATRGLAGPYEQYF
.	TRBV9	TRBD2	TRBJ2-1	TGTGCCAGCAGCGCCAACTTTAGCGGGGCTGGGCAGTTCTTC	CASSANFSGAGQFF
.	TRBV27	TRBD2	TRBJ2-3	TGTGCCAGCAGTTTAGGTGCGGGAGTAGGAGATACGCAGTATTTT	CASSLGAGVGDTQYF
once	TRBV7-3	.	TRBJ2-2	TGTGCCAGCAGCTTAAACTTCGGGAACACCGGGGAGCTGTTTTTT	CASSLNFGNTGELFF
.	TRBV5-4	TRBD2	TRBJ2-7	TGTGCCAGCAGCTTGGAGGCTAGCGGGACTTACGAGCAGTACTTC	CASSLEASGTYEQYF
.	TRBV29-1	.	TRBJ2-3	TGCAGCGTTGAGAGACAGGCTAGCACAGATACGCAGTATTTT	CSVERQASTDTQYF
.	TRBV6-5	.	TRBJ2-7	TGTGCCAGCAGTTACGGGGCAGAGTACGAGCAGTACTTC	CASSYGAEYEQYF
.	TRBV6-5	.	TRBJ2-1	TGTGCCAGCAGCCGGAGTGGGACCTACAATGAGCAGTTCTTC	CASSRSGTYNEQFF
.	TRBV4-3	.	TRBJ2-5	TGCGCCAGCAGCAAATACGCGGGACGACAAGAGACCCAGTACTTC	CASSKYAGRQETQYF